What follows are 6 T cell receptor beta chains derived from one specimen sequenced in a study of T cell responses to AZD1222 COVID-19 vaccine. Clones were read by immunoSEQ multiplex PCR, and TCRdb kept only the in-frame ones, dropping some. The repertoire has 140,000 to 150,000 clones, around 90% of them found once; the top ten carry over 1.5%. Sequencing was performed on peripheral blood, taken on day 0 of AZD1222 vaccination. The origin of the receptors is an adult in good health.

CDR3 coding DNA: TGTGCCAGCAGGCCGCCTAGCGGGAAAGACACCGGGGAGCTGTTTTTT. Protein: CASRPPSGKDTGELFF. V usage is TRBV2 and J usage is TRBJ2-2; 9 bases fit TRBD2. Germline values: CDR1 SNHLY, CDR2 FYNNEI. The CDR3 runs 16 residues. The V segment lost 6 bases and the J segment 3 bases; nucleotides outside the gene matches: 8.

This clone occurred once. DNA of the CDR3: TGTGCCAGCAGCGTCCTGACTAGCAGGGGGGCCAACGTCCTGACTTTC. This codes for CASSVLTSRGANVLTF. The chain uses TRBV9 and TRBJ2-6; 7 nucleotides match TRBD2. The V gene end was trimmed by 2 bases and the J gene end by 4 bases; junction bases not matched to a gene: 6. The CDR3 runs to 16 residues. Germline CDR1 and CDR2: SGDLS and YYNGEE.

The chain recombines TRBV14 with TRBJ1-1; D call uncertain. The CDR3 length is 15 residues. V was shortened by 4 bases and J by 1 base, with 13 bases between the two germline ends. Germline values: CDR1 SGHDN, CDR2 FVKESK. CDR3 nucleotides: TGTGCCAGCAGCCCTTTCGGACGCGGGAACACTGAAGCTTTCTTT. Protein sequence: CASSPFGRGNTEAFF.

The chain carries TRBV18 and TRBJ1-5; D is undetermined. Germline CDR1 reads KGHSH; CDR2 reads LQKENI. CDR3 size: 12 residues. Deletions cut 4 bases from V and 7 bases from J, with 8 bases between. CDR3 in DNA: TGTGCCAGCTCACATGGCGGGCAGCCCCAGCATTTT. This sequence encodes CASSHGGQPQHF.

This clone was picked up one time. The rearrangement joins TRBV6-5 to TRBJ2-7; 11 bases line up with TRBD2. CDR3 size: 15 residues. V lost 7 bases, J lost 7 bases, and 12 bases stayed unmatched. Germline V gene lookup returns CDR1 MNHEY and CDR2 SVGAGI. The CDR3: CASTHAGGTSGEQYF. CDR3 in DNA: TGTGCCAGCACCCATGCGGGGGGGACTAGCGGAGAGCAGTACTTC.

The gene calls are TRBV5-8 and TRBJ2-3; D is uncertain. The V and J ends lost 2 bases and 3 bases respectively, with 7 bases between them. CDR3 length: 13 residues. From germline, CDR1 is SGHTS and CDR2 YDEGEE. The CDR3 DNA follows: TGTGCCAGCAGCTTTAAGATTACAGATACGCAGTATTTT. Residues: CASSFKITDTQYF.